What follows are 14 T cell receptor beta chains derived from one specimen sequenced in a study of cytotoxic CD8 clonotypes in ibrutinib-treated CLL. Here immunoSEQ multiplex PCR was the method, and the copy in TCRdb shows in-frame clones only, minus some. This sample has 250,000 to 350,000 clones; roughly 76% occur once, and the top ten carry about 5.8%. Sequenced material: PBMCs, taken at disease progression, from a patient treated with ibrutinib. These receptors all stem from a human donor with chronic lymphocytic leukemia.

Comment on this clone: Different DNA sequences within this sample yield the same CDR3. The genes are TRBV7-9 and TRBJ2-3; no firm D call. This CDR3 has 13 residues. V lost 1 base, J lost 3 bases, and 5 bases lay in between. The germline V gene encodes CDR1 SEHNR and CDR2 FQNEAQ (reference sequence). CDR3: CASSLDGTDTQYF. The CDR3 coding sequence is TGTGCCAGCAGCTTAGATGGTACAGATACGCAGTATTTT.

The V and J genes are TRBV6-6 and TRBJ1-1; the D is unclear. Germline CDR1 is MNHNY and CDR2 is SVGAGI (reference sequence). The ends were cut back, 2 bases at V and 6 bases at J, with 7 bases in the middle. The CDR3 is made up of 12 amino acids. The CDR3 coding sequence is TGTGCCAGCAGTTACCAGGAGGCTGAAGCTTTCTTT. Protein product: CASSYQEAEAFF.

The gene calls are TRBV18 and TRBJ1-1, with D maybe TRBD1 (6 bases). The V gene lost 3 bases and the J gene lost 0 bases, with 14 bases spanning the gap. Germline V CDR1 and CDR2: KGHSH, LQKENI. The CDR3 contains 16 residues. CDR3 nucleotide sequence: TGTGCCAGCTCACCGCGACAGGTGGGGATGAACACTGAAGCTTTCTTT. This sequence encodes CASSPRQVGMNTEAFF.

The CDR3 DNA follows: TGTGCCAGCAGTTTATTAACAGGGATGAACACTGAAGCTTTCTTT. Its protein product is CASSLLTGMNTEAFF. This chain links TRBV28 with TRBJ1-1; D may be TRBD1 (6 bases). The germline CDR1 and CDR2 sequences are MDHEN and SYDVKM. Trimming pared 1 base from V and 0 bases from J, leaving 9 bases between. The CDR3 consists of 15 residues. The variable domain in full, with the rest retrieved from reference TRBV28 and TRBJ1-1, is DVKVTQSSRYLVKRTGEKVFLECVQDMDHENMFWYRQDPGLGLRLIYFSYDVKMKEKGDIPEGYSVSREKKERFSLILESASTNQTSMYLCASSLLTGMNTEAFFGQGTRLTVV.

The chain links TRBV5-5 to TRBJ2-4; D gene unclear. CDR1 and CDR2 from the germline V gene are SGHKS and YYEKEE (reference sequence). Between the trimmed V and J ends, which lost 1 base and 0 bases, there was a span of 5 bases. This CDR3 comprises 14 residues. The CDR3, as DNA: TGTGCCAGCAGCTTGAGGCTAGCCAAAAACATTCAGTACTTC. This gives the protein CASSLRLAKNIQYF.

V is TRBV5-1 and J is TRBJ1-4; tentatively, D is TRBD1 (6 bases). This CDR3 spans 14 amino acids. From germline, CDR1 is SGHRS and CDR2 YFSETQ. With 2 bases removed from V and 5 bases from J, the gap between germline ends came to 10 bases. The CDR3 DNA is TGCGCCAGCAGCTTAACAACAGGGAATGAAAAACTGTTTTTT. It is translated as CASSLTTGNEKLFF. The full variable domain, rest sourced from reference TRBV5-1 and TRBJ1-4, is KAGVTQTPRYLIKTRGQQVTLSCSPISGHRSVSWYQQTPGQGLQFLFEYFSETQRNKGNFPGRFSGRQFSNSRSEMNVSTLELGDSALYLCASSLTTGNEKLFFGSGTQLSVL.

The chain couples TRBV6-4 to TRBJ2-3; 7 bases fit TRBD2. Trimming at V came to 2 bases and at J to 4 bases, leaving 9 bases not matched to a gene. CDR3 length: 16 residues. The germline V gene encodes CDR1 MRHNA and CDR2 SNTAGT. CDR3 nucleotides: TGTGCCAGCAGTGACAGCGGGGCTTCATCCCCAGATACGCAGTATTTT. It yields the protein CASSDSGASSPDTQYF.

V is TRBV5-6 and J is TRBJ2-7; D possibly uses TRBD1 or TRBD2 (5 bases each). V shed 4 bases and J shed 7 bases, with 18 bases lying between them. Germline V gene sequence: CDR1 SGHDT, CDR2 YYEEEE. The CDR3 is made up of 14 amino acids. CDR3 nucleotides: TGTGCCAGCAGCCAGGGACGCCGTTTTGGGGAGCAGTACTTC. It is translated as CASSQGRRFGEQYF.

The chain couples TRBV7-9 to TRBJ2-6; tentative D call: TRBD2 (5 bases). Germline V gives CDR1 SEHNR, CDR2 FQNEAQ (reference sequence). V lost 7 bases, J lost 6 bases, and 16 bases lay in between. This CDR3 has 15 amino acids. The CDR3 loop reads CASTPLGLVANVLTF. In nucleotides, the CDR3 is TGTGCCAGCACCCCTCTAGGACTCGTGGCCAACGTCCTGACTTTC.

This clone was seen just once. The V and J genes are TRBV6-4 and TRBJ1-2; tentative D call: TRBD1 (5 bases). Germline CDR1 and CDR2: MRHNA and SNTAGT. CDR3 size: 16 residues. Trimming left V 5 bases short and J 4 bases short, with 20 bases between. The CDR3: CASSPTGGGWTYGYTF. CDR3 sequence (DNA): TGTGCCAGCAGTCCCACGGGGGGGGGTTGGACCTATGGCTACACCTTC.

This clone was observed a few times. The rearrangement uses TRBV2 and TRBJ2-1; 10 positions agree with TRBD2. Germline values: CDR1 SNHLY, CDR2 FYNNEI. CDR3 length equals 17 residues. V was pared by 8 bases and J by 8 bases, with 18 bases of the junction left unmatched. The CDR3 loop reads CASCSGRAHFLPDEQFF. In nucleotides, the CDR3 is TGTGCCAGCTGCAGCGGGAGGGCACATTTCTTACCCGATGAGCAGTTCTTC. The complete variable domain, with remaining parts taken from reference TRBV2 and TRBJ2-1, reads EPEVTQTPSHQVTQMGQEVILRCVPISNHLYFYWYRQILGQKVEFLVSFYNNEISEKSEIFDDQFSVERPDGSNFTLKIRSTKLEDSAMYFCASCSGRAHFLPDEQFFGPGTRLTVL.

This clone was found a few times. As DNA, the CDR3 is TGCGCCAGCGCAAGCAGCTACACCTTC. This encodes CASASSYTF. J is TRBJ1-2 and V is TRBV23-1, with D hard to call. TRBV23-1 is recorded as an ORF, its role being uncertain. The V end lost 8 bases, the J end lost 9 bases, and 7 bases lay between the germline ends. The CDR3 totals 9 residues.

V gene TRBV9 combines with J gene TRBJ2-1; no reliable D call. V was trimmed by 8 bases and J by 5 bases, leaving 14 bases between them. The CDR3 totals 13 residues. Germline CDR1 reads SGDLS; CDR2 reads YYNGEE. CDR3: CASQPGTDNEQFF. The CDR3 DNA reads TGTGCCAGTCAGCCGGGCACGGACAATGAGCAGTTCTTC.

This rearrangement joins TRBV19 to TRBJ1-2; 7 nucleotides align to TRBD1. CDR3 length equals 14 residues. Trimming cost V 6 bases and J 4 bases; bases outside gene matches: 8. The germline V gene has CDR1 LNHDA and CDR2 SQIVND (reference sequence). CDR3 nucleotide sequence: TGTGCCAGTAGGTTGACAGGGTGGACCTATGGCTACACCTTC. Its translation is CASRLTGWTYGYTF.